This T cell receptor (beta chain) was captured by sequencing in a study of T cell responses to AZD1222 COVID-19 vaccine. Study background: Both about-4-week and about-12-week second-dose recipients were combined. Study conclusions and caveats: Clonal diversity may have been underestimated, and the donors were mostly white British, with more females than males. Seropositive AZD1222 recipients at baseline numbered only five or six.

V was pared by 4 bases and J by 4 bases, with 14 bases between. The V gene's germline CDR1 is SGHTS and CDR2 YDEGEE. This CDR3 spans 14 amino acids. Assay used: immunoSEQ multiplex PCR; TCRdb lists only in-frame clones, some missing. The sample records about 110,000 clones, roughly nine tenths being singletons. Of note for this clone: What it recognizes is unknown.

This TCR was sampled from an adult in good health. The starting material was peripheral blood, obtained on day 0 of AZD1222 vaccination. The chain carries TRBV5-8 and TRBJ1-2; no definite D call. CDR3 DNA: TGTGCCAGCAGCCGTCACGGTAGCGGCTATGGCTACACCTTC. This translates into CASSRHGSGYGYTF.